Sequencing of this T cell receptor beta chain was carried out in a study of T cells after yellow fever vaccination (dated by TCRdb to the late 2010s). For context, the study as a whole: Libraries from fractions with low cell numbers were prepared with the SMART-Seq v4 Ultra Low Input RNA kit. To follow T-cell clones before and after primary and booster YFV17D yellow fever vaccination, bulk TCR alpha and beta repertoires were sequenced over time. Two healthy male donors, one aged 18 to 30 and one aged 30 to 39 years, were included in the cohort. Bulk PBMC replicates and cell subsets were isolated from blood drawn at multiple timepoints before and after both primary and secondary immunization. Points the paper makes about the study in general: A small fraction of clonotypes showed up in both the CD4 and CD8 compartments, probably as a result of convergent recombination. Because only two donors were included in the study, the extent to which the findings can be generalized is limited. Compared with the primary T-cell response, the secondary T-cell response was faster but weaker, reaching its peak on day 5 rather than on day 15. After the booster, most clones that had expanded after primary vaccination were detected again (nearly 97% of CD4 and 88% of CD8), suggesting broad maintenance of memory. Because abundant contaminating clonotypes from the bulk population could be contained in FACS-sorted repertoires, computational filtering was required.

Only a few counts were recorded for this clonotype. This receptor's antigen is unknown. Qualities for individual bases were not recorded, and no much larger clone is one base off. The label giving this sample's treatment or condition can be read as: live attenuated yellow fever vaccine strain. At each blood-draw timepoint, two biological replicates of bulk PBMCs were obtained. A standard Ficoll-Paque protocol was used to isolate PBMCs from peripheral blood. TriZol was used to extract RNA from bulk PBMCs, CD4 and CD8 fractions, and dextramer-positive and dextramer-negative fractions. TCR cDNA was made using 5'RACE template switching, a step that added a universal primer site and unique molecular identifiers. cDNA synthesis was primed from both the TCR alpha and TCR beta constant segments. Libraries were amplified in two PCR steps, with sample barcodes and sequencing adapters added in the second step. Libraries were sequenced on Illumina HiSeq 2500 (2x100 bp) or NovaSeq (2x150 bp). The study's processing was this. Reads were demultiplexed and collapsed into UMI consensus sequences with MIGEC, and V(D)J alignment was performed with MiXCR. Using edgeR on replicate PBMC samples, clonotypes were called vaccine-responding if FDR was below 0.01 and the log2 fold change was above 5 up to day 15. Each bulk clonotype received a CD4 or CD8 identity based on whether the sequenced CD4 or CD8 repertoire contained that clonotype at higher abundance. The public reads were reanalyzed by TCRdb: fastp trimming at Q25, MiXCR alignment, in-frame beta chains only. Under each unique CDR3 protein, matching rows form one entry showing the most common genes and DNA. The V and J calls and clone size are TCRdb's, not the authors'. Here the sample has just under 600,000 distinct CDR3 sequences; less than 15% occur a single time. The biggest ten clones account for over 12% of the sample.

Sequencing was performed on PBMCs, taken on the day of the yellow fever booster vaccination. The sequence was collected from a man younger than 40 who received the YFV17D yellow fever vaccine.

CDR3 region: CASSQVDRGYEQYF. The nucleotides read TGCGCCAGCAGCCAAGTGGACAGGGGCTACGAGCAGTACTTC. This chain is built from TRBV4-3 and TRBJ2-7; 9 bases in the junction line up with TRBD1. The CDR3 covers 14 residues, taking in both the cysteine and the phenylalanine. This entry keeps only the CDR3 DNA: 42 bases, framed from base 1. The germline V gene sets CDR1 to LGHNA and CDR2 to YSLEER. V is trimmed back by 1 base and J by 3 bases, and the junction contains 1 base that no gene match accounts for.